The entry below describes one T cell receptor beta chain. Germline V gives CDR1 MNHEY, CDR2 SMNVEV (reference sequence). The V end was cut by 1 base, the J end by 4 bases, with 22 bases between. CDR3 length: 18 amino acids. Some clones are missing from TCRdb's copy, which holds only in-frame ones; the method was immunoSEQ multiplex PCR. The repertoire holds 150,000 or so clones, with roughly 90% as singletons. The data derive from a study of T cell responses to AZD1222 COVID-19 vaccine. The rearrangement joins TRBV27 to TRBJ1-1; possible D gene TRBD1, 6 bases. The origin of this receptor is an adult in good health. The sample in question was peripheral blood, obtained on day 0 of AZD1222 vaccination. CDR3 sequence: CASSLFAVPGQVGTEAFF. CDR3 sequence (DNA): TGTGCCAGCAGTTTATTCGCCGTCCCGGGACAAGTCGGCACTGAAGCTTTCTTT.